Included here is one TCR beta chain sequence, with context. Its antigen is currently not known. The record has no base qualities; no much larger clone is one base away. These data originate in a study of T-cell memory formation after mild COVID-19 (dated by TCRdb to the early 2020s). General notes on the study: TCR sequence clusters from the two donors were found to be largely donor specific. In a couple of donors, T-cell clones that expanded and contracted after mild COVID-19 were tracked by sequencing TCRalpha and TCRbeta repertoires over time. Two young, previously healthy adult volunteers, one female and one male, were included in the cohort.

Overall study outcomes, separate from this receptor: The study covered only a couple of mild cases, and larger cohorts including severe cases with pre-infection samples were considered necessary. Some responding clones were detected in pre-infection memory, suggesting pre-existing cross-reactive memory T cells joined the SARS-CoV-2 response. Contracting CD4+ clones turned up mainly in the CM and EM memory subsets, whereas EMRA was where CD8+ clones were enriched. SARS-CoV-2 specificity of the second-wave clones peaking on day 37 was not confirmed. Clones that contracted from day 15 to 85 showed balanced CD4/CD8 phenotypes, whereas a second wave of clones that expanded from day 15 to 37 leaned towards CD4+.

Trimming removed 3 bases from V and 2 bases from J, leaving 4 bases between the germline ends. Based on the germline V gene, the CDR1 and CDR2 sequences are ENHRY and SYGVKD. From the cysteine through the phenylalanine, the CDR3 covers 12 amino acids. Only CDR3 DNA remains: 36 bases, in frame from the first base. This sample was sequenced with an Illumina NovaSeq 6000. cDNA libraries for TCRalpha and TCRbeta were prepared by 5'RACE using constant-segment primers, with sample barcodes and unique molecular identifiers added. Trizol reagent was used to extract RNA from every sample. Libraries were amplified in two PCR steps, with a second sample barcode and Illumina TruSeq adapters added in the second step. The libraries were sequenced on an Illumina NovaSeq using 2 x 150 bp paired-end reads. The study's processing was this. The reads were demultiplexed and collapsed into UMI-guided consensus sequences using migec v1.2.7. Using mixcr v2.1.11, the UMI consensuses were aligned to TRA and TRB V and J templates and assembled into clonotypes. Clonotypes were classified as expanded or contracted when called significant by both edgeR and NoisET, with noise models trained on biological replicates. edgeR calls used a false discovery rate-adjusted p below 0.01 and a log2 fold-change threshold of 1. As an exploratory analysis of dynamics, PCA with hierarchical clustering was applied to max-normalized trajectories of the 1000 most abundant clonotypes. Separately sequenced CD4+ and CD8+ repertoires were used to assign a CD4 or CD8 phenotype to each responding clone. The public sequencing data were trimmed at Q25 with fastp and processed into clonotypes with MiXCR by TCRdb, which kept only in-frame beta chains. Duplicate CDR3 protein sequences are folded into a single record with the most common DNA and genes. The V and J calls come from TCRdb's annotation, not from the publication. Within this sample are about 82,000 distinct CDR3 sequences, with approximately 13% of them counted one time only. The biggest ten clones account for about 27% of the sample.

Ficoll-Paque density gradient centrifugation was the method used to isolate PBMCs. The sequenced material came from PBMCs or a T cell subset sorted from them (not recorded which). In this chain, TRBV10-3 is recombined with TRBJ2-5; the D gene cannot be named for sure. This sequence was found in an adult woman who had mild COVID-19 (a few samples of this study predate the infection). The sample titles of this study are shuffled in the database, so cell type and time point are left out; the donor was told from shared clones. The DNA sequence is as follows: TGTGCCATCAGTGATCTGCAAGAGACCCAGTACTTC. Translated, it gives CAISDLQETQYF.